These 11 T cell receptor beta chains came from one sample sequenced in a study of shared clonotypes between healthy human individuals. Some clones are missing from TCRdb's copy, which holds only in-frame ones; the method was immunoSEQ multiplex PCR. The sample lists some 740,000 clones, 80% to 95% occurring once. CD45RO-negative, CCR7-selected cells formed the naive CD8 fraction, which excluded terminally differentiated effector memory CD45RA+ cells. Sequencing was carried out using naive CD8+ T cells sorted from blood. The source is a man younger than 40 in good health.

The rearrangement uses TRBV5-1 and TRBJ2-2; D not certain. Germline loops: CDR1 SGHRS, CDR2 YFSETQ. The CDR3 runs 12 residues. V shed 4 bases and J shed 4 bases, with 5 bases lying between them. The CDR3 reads CASSRFTGELFF. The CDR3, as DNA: TGCGCCAGCAGCAGATTCACCGGGGAGCTGTTTTTT. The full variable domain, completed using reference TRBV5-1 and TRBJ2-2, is KAGVTQTPRYLIKTRGQQVTLSCSPISGHRSVSWYQQTPGQGLQFLFEYFSETQRNKGNFPGRFSGRQFSNSRSEMNVSTLELGDSALYLCASSRFTGELFFGEGSRLTVL.

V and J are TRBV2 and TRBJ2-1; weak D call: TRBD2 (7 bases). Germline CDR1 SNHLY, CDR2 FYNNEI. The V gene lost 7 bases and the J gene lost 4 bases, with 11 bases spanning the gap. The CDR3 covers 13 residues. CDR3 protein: CASIGGRYNEQFF. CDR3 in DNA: TGTGCCAGCATCGGGGGGCGGTACAATGAGCAGTTCTTC. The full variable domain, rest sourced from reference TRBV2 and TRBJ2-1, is EPEVTQTPSHQVTQMGQEVILRCVPISNHLYFYWYRQILGQKVEFLVSFYNNEISEKSEIFDDQFSVERPDGSNFTLKIRSTKLEDSAMYFCASIGGRYNEQFFGPGTRLTVL.

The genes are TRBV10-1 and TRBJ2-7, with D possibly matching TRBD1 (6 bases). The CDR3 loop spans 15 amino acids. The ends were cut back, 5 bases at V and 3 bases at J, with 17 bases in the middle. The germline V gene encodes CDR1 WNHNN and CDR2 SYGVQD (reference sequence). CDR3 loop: CASSLRTGTNYEQYF. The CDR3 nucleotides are TGCGCCAGCAGTTTACGCACCGGGACAAACTACGAGCAGTACTTC.

For the CDR3, the DNA is TGTGCCAGCGGAGGACTTCAGACAGGGATACTGACTCAGCCCCAGCATTTT. Its translation is CASGGLQTGILTQPQHF. V and J are TRBV27 and TRBJ1-5, with 7 bases fitting TRBD1. With 8 bases clipped from V and 6 bases from J, the junction kept 19 bases outside the gene matches. The CDR3 spans 17 residues. CDR1 and CDR2 (germline): MNHEY, SMNVEV (reference sequence).

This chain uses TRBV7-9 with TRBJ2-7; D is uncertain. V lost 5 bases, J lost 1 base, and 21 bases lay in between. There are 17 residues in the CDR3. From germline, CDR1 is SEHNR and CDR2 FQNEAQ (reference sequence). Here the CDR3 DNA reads TGTGCCAGCAGCCTGACAAATCGTAGTCCCATATCCTACGAGCAGTACTTC. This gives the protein CASSLTNRSPISYEQYF.

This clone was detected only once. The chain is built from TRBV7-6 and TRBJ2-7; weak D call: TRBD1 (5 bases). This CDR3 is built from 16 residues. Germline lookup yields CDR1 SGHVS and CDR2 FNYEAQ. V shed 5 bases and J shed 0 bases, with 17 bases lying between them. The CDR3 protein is CASSPGAGLSSYEQYF. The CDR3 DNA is TGTGCCAGCAGCCCCGGAGCAGGGTTAAGCTCCTACGAGCAGTACTTC.

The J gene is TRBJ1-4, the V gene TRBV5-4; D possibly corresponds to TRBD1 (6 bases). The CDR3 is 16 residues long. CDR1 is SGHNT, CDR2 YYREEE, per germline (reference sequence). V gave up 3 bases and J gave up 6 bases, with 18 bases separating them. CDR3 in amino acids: CASSSGLGGGDEKLFF. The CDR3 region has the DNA TGTGCCAGCAGCTCGGGGTTGGGGGGCGGAGATGAAAAACTGTTTTTT. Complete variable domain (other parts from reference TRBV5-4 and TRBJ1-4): ETGVTQSPTHLIKTRGQQVTLRCSSQSGHNTVSWYQQALGQGPQFIFQYYREEENGRGNFPPRFSGLQFPNYSSELNVNALELDDSALYLCASSSGLGGGDEKLFFGSGTQLSVL.

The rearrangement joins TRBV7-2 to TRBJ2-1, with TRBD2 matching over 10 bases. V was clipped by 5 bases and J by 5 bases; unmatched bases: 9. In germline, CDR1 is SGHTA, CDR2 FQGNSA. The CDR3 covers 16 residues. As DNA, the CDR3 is TGTGCCAGCAGCCCGTTAAGAAGCGGGAGGGACAATGAGCAGTTCTTC. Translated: CASSPLRSGRDNEQFF.

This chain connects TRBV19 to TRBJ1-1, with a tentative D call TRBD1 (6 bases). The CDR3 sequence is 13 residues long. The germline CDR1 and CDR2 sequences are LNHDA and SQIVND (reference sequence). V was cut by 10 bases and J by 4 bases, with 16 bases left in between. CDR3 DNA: TGTGCCACCCGGCCCGGGGGCACCACTGAAGCTTTCTTT. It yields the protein CATRPGGTTEAFF.

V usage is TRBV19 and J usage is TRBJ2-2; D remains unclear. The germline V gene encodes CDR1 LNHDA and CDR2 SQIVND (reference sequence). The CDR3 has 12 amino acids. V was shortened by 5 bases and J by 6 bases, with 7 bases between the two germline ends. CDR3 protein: CASSPPPGELFF. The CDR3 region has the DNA TGTGCCAGTAGTCCCCCCCCCGGGGAGCTGTTTTTT.

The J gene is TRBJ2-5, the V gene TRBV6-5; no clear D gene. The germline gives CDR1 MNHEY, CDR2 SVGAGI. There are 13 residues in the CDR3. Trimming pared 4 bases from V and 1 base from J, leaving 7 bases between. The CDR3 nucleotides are TGTGCCAGCAGTTTAAGGCCCCAAGAGACCCAGTACTTC. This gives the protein CASSLRPQETQYF.